This T cell receptor beta chain derives from a study of blood T cell repertoires in COVID-19. Only in-frame clones appear in the TCRdb table, and some are missing; sequencing was by immunoSEQ multiplex PCR. This sample carries under 450,000 clones, under 85% of them seen once, and the ten largest clones take approximately 5%. This CDR3 spans 15 amino acids. Deletions cut 2 bases from V and 1 base from J, with 9 bases between. Germline V gene lookup returns CDR1 LNHDA and CDR2 SQIVND (reference sequence). This chain uses TRBV19 with TRBJ1-5; perhaps TRBD1 as D (5 bases). The clonotype was recovered from a woman aged 45-59 years who had recovered from COVID-19. The sample taken for sequencing was PBMCs or T cells enriched from blood (not recorded which). Written as DNA, the CDR3 is TGTGCCAGTAGTATACAACGGGGGAGCAATCAGCCCCAGCATTTT. It translates to CASSIQRGSNQPQHF.